This entry concerns a single T cell receptor (beta chain). No antigen is known for it. The ends were cut back, 1 base at V and 1 base at J, with 8 bases in the middle. CDR3 size: 15 residues. Looked up from germline, CDR1 is SEHNR and CDR2 is FQNEAQ (reference sequence). This specimen comes from a study of cytomegalovirus exposure and HLA in healthy donors. Study-wide results and caveats: It was confirmed in vitro that a few of the CMV-associated chains were specific for CMV antigens.

60 Vbeta and 13 Jbeta primers were used in PCR. Clones were sequenced by immunoSEQ multiplex PCR, and TCRdb holds only the in-frame ones, with some missing. The data show about 110,000 clones, roughly 80% seen once. The chain employs TRBV7-9 and TRBJ1-3; no reliable D call. Specimen: PBMCs. The receptor was derived from a man aged 25-45 years in good health and CMV-seropositive. As DNA, the CDR3 is TGTGCCAGCAGCTTAGGACGGGAATCTGGAAACACCATATATTTT. Amino acid sequence: CASSLGRESGNTIYF.